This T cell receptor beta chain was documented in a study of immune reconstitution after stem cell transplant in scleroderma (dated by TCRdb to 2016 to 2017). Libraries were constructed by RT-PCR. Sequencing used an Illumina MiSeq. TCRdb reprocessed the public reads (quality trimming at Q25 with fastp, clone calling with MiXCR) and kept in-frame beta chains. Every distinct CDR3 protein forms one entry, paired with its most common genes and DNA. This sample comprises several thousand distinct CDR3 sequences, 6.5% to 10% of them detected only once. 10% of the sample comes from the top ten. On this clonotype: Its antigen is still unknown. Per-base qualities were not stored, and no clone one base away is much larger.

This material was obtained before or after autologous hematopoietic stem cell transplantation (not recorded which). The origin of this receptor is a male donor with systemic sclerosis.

The sequenced DNA is TGCAGTGCTAGTCTAGCGGGATTGATCTACAATGAGCAGTTCTTC. This is translated as CSASLAGLIYNEQFF. Here the chain combines TRBV20-1 and TRBJ2-1; the junction holds 9 bases that match TRBD2. The CDR3 spans 15 residues, from the cysteine through the phenylalanine. Only the CDR3 portion is preserved as DNA: 45 bases, with reading frame beginning at the first base. V ends up 3 bases short and J 3 bases short, with an unmatched junction base count of 6. In the germline V gene (reference sequence), CDR1 corresponds to DFQATT and CDR2 to SNEGSKA.